The clone carrying this TCR beta chain appeared a single time. Its antigen is not known. Sequenced by immunoSEQ multiplex PCR; TCRdb stores in-frame clones only, minus some. Of about 370,000 clones listed, around 89% were seen once; the top ten hold under 2%. The record originates from a study of Ad26.COV2.S vaccination and SARS-CoV-2 variants. Looked up from germline, CDR1 is LGHNA and CDR2 is YNFKEQ. V was clipped by 4 bases and J by 2 bases; unmatched bases: 3. The CDR3 contains 14 residues. Treatment here: over 15 received Ad26.COV2.S at low or high dose, single or two shots; 5 received placebo; per-sample allocation not given. It was on day 63 after the first vaccine or placebo injection that samples were taken. Study conclusions and caveats: Breadth of non-spike TCRs did not differ between vaccinees and placebo recipients. The TCR breadth and depth analyses may have produced an underestimate of total T cell responses.

This clonotype was obtained from a person between 18 and 65 years old who received the Ad26.COV2.S COVID-19 vaccine or a placebo. The chain recombines TRBV4-2 with TRBJ1-1; 8 nucleotides match TRBD1. Sequences were derived from peripheral blood, sampled in a trial of Ad26.COV2.S vaccine versus placebo. Here the CDR3 DNA reads TGTGCCAGCAGCCCAGGACAGGGCAACACTGAAGCTTTCTTT. It encodes CASSPGQGNTEAFF.